This T cell receptor (beta chain) was captured in a study of a mutant IDH1 vaccine in newly diagnosed glioma. On the study more broadly: Visits V12 and V13 fell at weeks 35 and 47, respectively.

Turning to this clone: Its antigen is still unknown.

This table comes from immunoSEQ multiplex PCR, and its TCRdb copy is limited to in-frame clones, with some not included. Among approximately 30,000 clones listed, 60% to 85% were seen once. CDR1 LNHDA and CDR2 SQIVND come from the germline V gene (reference sequence). V was pared by 5 bases and J by 0 bases, with 13 bases between. The CDR3 consists of 15 residues. Time point denoted: week 35, safety follow-up. A single vaccine dose contained 300 ug of mutant IDH1 20-mer peptide, and topical imiquimod was used with it. The specimen comprised PBMCs, sampled from a glioma patient whose treatment included an IDH1 peptide vaccine. The chain carries TRBV19 and TRBJ1-1; tentative D call: TRBD1 (6 bases). The source of this sequence is a woman under 40 with glioma. Some clones in this sample may be carry-over from other donors' samples. The CDR3 DNA sequence: TGTGCCAGTAGTTTGACAGGAAACTTGAACACTGAAGCTTTCTTT. Translated, it gives CASSLTGNLNTEAFF.